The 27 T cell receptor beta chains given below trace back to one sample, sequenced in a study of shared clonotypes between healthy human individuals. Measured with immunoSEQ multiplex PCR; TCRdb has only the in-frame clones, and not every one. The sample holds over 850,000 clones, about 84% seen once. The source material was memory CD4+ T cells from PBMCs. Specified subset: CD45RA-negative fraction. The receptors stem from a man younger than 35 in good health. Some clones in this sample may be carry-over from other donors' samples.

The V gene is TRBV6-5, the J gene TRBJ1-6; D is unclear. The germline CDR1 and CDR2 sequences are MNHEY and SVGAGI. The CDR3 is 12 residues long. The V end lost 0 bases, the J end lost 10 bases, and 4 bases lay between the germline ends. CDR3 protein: CASSYSSSPLHF. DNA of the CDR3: TGTGCCAGCAGTTACTCTTCCTCACCCCTCCACTTT.

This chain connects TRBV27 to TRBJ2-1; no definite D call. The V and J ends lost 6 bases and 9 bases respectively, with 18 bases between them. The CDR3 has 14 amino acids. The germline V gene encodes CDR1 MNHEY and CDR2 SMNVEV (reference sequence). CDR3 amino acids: CASRLRNAGGEQFF. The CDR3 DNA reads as TGTGCCAGCAGACTCCGGAACGCTGGCGGTGAGCAGTTCTTC.

The CDR3 DNA reads as TGTGCCAGCAGCACGAGGGGTTTCTCCTACAATGAGCAGTTCTTC. Protein sequence: CASSTRGFSYNEQFF. V and J are TRBV9 and TRBJ2-1; D tentatively fits TRBD1 or TRBD2 (5 bases each). CDR1 is SGDLS and CDR2 is YYNGEE in the germline V gene. The germline V and J ends were trimmed by 4 bases and 0 bases, with 11 bases remaining between them. This CDR3 region has 15 residues. Full variable domain (remainder filled in from reference TRBV9 and TRBJ2-1): DSGVTQTPKHLITATGQRVTLRCSPRSGDLSVYWYQQSLDQGLQFLIQYYNGEERAKGNILERFSAQQFPDLHSELNLSSLELGDSALYFCASSTRGFSYNEQFFGPGTRLTVL.

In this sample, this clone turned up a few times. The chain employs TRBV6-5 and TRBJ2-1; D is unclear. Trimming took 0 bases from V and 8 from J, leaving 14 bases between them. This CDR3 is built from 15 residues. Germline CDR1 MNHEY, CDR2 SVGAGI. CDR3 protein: CASSYSGLQTDEQFF. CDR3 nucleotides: TGTGCCAGCAGTTACTCGGGCCTACAAACCGATGAGCAGTTCTTC.

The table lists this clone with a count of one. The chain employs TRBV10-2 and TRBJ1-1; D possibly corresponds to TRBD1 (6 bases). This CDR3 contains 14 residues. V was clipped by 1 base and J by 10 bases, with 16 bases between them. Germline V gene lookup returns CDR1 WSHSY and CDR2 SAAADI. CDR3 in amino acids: CASSEWTGAAVAFF. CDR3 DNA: TGCGCCAGCAGTGAGTGGACGGGGGCCGCGGTAGCTTTCTTT.

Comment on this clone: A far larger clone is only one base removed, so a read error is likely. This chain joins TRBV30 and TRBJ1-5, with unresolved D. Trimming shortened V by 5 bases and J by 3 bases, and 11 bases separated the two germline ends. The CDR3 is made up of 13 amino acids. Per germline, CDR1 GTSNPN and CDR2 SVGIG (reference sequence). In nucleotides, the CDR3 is TGTGCCTGGGCCCGGGCCCCCAATCAGCCCCAGCATTTT. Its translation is CAWARAPNQPQHF.

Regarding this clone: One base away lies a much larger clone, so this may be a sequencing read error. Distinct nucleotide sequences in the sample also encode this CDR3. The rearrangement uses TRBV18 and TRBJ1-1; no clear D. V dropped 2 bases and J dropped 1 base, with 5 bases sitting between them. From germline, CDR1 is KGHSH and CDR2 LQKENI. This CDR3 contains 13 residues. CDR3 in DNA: TGTGCCAGCTCACCAAATGGGAACACTGAAGCTTTCTTT. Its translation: CASSPNGNTEAFF.

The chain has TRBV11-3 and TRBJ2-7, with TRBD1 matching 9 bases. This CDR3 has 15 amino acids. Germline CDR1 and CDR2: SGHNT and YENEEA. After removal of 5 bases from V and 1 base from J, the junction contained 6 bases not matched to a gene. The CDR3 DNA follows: TGTGCCAGCAGCCGTCCGGACAGGGGTTCCTACGAGCAGTACTTC. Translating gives CASSRPDRGSYEQYF. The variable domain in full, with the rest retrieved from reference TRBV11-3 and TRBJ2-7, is EAGVVQSPRYKIIEKKQPVAFWCNPISGHNTLYWYLQNLGQGPELLIRYENEEAVDDSQLPKDRFSAERLKGVDSTLKIQPAELGDSAVYLCASSRPDRGSYEQYFGPGTRLTVT.

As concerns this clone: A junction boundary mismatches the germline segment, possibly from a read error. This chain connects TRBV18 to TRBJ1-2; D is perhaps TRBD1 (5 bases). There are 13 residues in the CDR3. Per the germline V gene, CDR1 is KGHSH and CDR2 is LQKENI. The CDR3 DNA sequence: TGTGCCAGCTCACCAAGGGACGGGTATGACTACACCTTC. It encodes CASSPRDGYDYTF.

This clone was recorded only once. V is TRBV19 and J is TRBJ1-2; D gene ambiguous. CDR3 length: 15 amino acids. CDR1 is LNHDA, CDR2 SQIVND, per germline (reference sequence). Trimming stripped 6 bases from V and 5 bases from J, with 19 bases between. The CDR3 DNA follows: TGTGCCAGTAGCACCCCCGGACGGGCCGGATATGGCTACACCTTC. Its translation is CASSTPGRAGYGYTF.

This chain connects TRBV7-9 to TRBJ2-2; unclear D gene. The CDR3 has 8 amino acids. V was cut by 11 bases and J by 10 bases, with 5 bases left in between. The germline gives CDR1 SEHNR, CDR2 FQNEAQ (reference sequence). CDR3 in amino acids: CAGEELFF. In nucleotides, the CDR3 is TGTGCCGGGGAGGAGCTGTTTTTT.

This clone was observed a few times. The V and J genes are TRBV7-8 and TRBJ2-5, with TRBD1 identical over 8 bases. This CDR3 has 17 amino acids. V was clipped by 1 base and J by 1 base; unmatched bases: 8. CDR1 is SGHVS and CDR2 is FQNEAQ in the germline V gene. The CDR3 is CASSLGSRGLGQETQYF. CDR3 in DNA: TGTGCCAGCAGCTTAGGCTCCAGGGGGCTTGGCCAAGAGACCCAGTACTTC.

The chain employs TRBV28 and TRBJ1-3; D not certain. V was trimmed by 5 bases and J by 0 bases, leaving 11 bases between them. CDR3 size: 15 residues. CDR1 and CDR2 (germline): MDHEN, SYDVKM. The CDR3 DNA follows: TGTGCCAGCAGTCAAGTAGCTCGCTCTGGAAACACCATATATTTT. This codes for CASSQVARSGNTIYF.

CDR3 DNA sequence: TGTGCCAGCAGTTTAGGGACAGGGGATTCAGAGACCCAGTACTTC. As protein: CASSLGTGDSETQYF. The V and J genes are TRBV27 and TRBJ2-5; the match to TRBD1 covers 10 bases. The CDR3 is 15 residues long. Germline V gene lookup returns CDR1 MNHEY and CDR2 SMNVEV (reference sequence). The V and J ends lost 2 bases and 4 bases, in that order; junction bases with no gene match: 4.

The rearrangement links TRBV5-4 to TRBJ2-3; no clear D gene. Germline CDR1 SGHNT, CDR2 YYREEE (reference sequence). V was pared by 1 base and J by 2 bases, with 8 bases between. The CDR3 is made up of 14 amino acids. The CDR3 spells CASSLFGSTDTQYF. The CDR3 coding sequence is TGTGCCAGCAGCTTGTTTGGTTCCACAGATACGCAGTATTTT.

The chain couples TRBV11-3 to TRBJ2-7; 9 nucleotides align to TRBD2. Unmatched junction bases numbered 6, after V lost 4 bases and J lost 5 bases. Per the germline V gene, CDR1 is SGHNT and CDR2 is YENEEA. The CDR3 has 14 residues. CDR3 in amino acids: CASSSGLAPDEQYF. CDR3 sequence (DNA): TGTGCCAGCAGCTCGGGACTAGCCCCCGACGAGCAGTACTTC.

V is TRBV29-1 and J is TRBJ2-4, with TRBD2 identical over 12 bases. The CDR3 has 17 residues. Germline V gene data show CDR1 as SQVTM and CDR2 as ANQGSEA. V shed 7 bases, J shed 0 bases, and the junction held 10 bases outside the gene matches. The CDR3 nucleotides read TGCAGCGATGGACTAGCGGGAATACTTGTAGCCAAAAACATTCAGTACTTC. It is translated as CSDGLAGILVAKNIQYF.

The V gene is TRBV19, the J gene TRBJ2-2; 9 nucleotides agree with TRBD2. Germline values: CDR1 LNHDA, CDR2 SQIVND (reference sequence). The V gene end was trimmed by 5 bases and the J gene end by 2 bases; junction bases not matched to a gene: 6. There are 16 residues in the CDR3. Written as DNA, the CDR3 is TGTGCCAGTAGTTCCTGGGGACTAGCCAACACCGGGGAGCTGTTTTTT. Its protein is CASSSWGLANTGELFF.

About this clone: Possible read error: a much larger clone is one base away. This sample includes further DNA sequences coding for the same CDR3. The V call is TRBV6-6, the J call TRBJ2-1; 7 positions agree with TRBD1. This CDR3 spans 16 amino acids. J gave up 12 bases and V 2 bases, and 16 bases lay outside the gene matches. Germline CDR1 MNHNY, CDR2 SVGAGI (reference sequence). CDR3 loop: CASSYAPLGQALGQFF. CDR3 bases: TGTGCCAGCAGTTACGCACCTCTTGGACAGGCATTAGGGCAGTTCTTC.

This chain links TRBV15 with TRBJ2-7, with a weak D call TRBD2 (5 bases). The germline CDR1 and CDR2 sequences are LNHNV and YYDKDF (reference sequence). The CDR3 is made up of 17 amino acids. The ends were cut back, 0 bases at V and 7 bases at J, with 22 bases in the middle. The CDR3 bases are TGTGCCACCAGCAGAGAGGTGGCAGCTGGTTGGGGAGAAGAGCAGTACTTC. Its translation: CATSREVAAGWGEEQYF.

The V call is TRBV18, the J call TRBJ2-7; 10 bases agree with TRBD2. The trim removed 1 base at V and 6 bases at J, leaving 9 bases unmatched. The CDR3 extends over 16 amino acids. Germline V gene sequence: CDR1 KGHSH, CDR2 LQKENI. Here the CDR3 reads CASSPLGLAARGEQYF. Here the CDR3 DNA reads TGTGCCAGCTCACCACTCGGACTAGCGGCCCGTGGCGAGCAGTACTTC. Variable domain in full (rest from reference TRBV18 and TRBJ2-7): NAGVMQNPRHLVRRRGQEARLRCSPMKGHSHVYWYRQLPEEGLKFMVYLQKENIIDESGMPKERFSAEFPKEGPSILRIQQVVRGDSAAYFCASSPLGLAARGEQYFGPGTRLTVT.

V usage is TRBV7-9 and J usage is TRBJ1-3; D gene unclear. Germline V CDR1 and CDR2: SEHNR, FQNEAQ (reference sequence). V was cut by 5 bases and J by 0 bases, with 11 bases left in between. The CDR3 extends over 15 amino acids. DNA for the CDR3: TGTGCCAGCAGCCTATACAGAGCCTCTGGAAACACCATATATTTT. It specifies CASSLYRASGNTIYF.

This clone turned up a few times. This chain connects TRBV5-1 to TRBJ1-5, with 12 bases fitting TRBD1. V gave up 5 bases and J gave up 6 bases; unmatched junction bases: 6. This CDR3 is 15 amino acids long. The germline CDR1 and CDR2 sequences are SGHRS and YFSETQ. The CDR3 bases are TGCGCCAGCAGACCCGGGACAGGGGGCGGTCAGCCCCAGCATTTT. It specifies CASRPGTGGGQPQHF.

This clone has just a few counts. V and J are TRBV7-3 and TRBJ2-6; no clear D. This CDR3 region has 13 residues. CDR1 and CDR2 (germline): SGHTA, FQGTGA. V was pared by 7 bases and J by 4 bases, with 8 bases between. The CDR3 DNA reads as TGTGCCAGCAAGTCGGCAGGGGCCAACGTCCTGACTTTC. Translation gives CASKSAGANVLTF.

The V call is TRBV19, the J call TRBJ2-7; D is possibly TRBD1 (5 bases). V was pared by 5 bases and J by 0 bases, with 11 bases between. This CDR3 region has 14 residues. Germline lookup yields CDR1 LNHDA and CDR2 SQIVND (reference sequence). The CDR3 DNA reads TGTGCCAGTAGTCCTCAGGGTGTCTCCTACGAGCAGTACTTC. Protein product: CASSPQGVSYEQYF.

CDR3 in amino acids: CASSGDSYTDTQYF. CDR3 DNA: TGTGCCAGCAGCGGGGACAGTTACACAGATACGCAGTATTTT. The chain carries TRBV5-4 and TRBJ2-3; 7 bases are shared with TRBD1. V dropped 4 bases and J dropped 2; count of bases not matched to a gene: 4. This CDR3 region has 14 residues. Germline CDR1 and CDR2: SGHNT and YYREEE (reference sequence).

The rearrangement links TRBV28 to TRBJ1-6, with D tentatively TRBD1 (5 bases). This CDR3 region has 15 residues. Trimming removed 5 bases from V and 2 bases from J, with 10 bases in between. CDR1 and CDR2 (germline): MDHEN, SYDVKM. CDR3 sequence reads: CASSEGVAYNSPLHF. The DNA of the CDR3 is TGTGCCAGCAGTGAAGGGGTCGCCTATAATTCACCCCTCCACTTT.